The 21 T cell receptor beta chains in this list originate from one sample, sequenced in a study of T-cell memory formation after mild COVID-19 (dated by TCRdb to the early 2020s). Library method: 5' RACE. TCRdb lists the instrument as Illumina NovaSeq 6000. The raw public reads went through TCRdb reprocessing: fastp at Q25, MiXCR clone calling, in-frame beta chains kept. CDR3 protein sequences are deduplicated, and each keeps its most common genes and DNA. Here the sample has 150,000 to 200,000 distinct CDR3 sequences; around 30% occur a single time. Around 12% of the sample lies in the top ten. The sequencing sample was made of PBMCs or a T cell subset sorted from them (not recorded which). Receptors originate from an adult woman who had mild COVID-19 (a few samples of this study predate the infection). The sample titles of this study are shuffled in the database, so cell type and time point are left out; the donor was told from shared clones.

The chain recombines TRBV12-3 or TRBV12-4 with TRBJ1-2; 8 nucleotides match TRBD1. The CDR3 consists of 20 residues. V was pared by 3 bases and J by 0 bases, with 18 bases of the junction left unmatched. DNA for the CDR3: TGTGCCAGCAGTTTTTGGGCAGGGGGCGCCGAAAAGGGCCCTAACTATGGCTACACCTTC. It is translated as CASSFWAGGAEKGPNYGYTF.

This clonotype was picked up a small number of times. This chain joins TRBV9 and TRBJ2-3, with TRBD2 matching 9 bases. The CDR3 runs to 15 residues. With 2 bases clipped from V and 5 bases from J, the junction kept 6 bases outside the gene matches. In germline, CDR1 is SGDLS, CDR2 YYNGEE. CDR3 in amino acids: CASSVSSGGRDTQYF. The CDR3 DNA sequence: TGTGCCAGCAGCGTTTCCAGCGGGGGGAGAGATACGCAGTATTTT.

V and J are TRBV9 and TRBJ2-3; D is uncertain. This CDR3 has 15 amino acids. The ends were cut back, 0 bases at V and 0 bases at J, with 8 bases in the middle. The germline CDR1 and CDR2 sequences are SGDLS and YYNGEE. CDR3 residues: CASSVGTSSTDTQYF. For the CDR3, the DNA is TGTGCCAGCAGCGTAGGGACGTCGAGCACAGATACGCAGTATTTT. Filled out from reference TRBV9 and TRBJ2-3, the complete variable domain reads DSGVTQTPKHLITATGQRVTLRCSPRSGDLSVYWYQQSLDQGLQFLIQYYNGEERAKGNILERFSAQQFPDLHSELNLSSLELGDSALYFCASSVGTSSTDTQYFGPGTRLTVL.

The chain couples TRBV10-3 to TRBJ1-3; TRBD1 agrees at 8 bases. Trimming cost V 7 bases and J 0 bases; bases outside gene matches: 8. CDR3 length: 16 amino acids. CDR1 and CDR2 from the germline V gene are ENHRY and SYGVKD. As DNA, the CDR3 is TGTGCCATCACCCCCGGACAGGGCTACTCTGGAAACACCATATATTTT. It encodes CAITPGQGYSGNTIYF.

This clonotype showed up just a few times. The V gene is TRBV6-5, the J gene TRBJ1-2; D gene ambiguous. V was trimmed by 7 bases and J by 0 bases, leaving 9 bases between them. The germline gives CDR1 MNHEY, CDR2 SVGAGI. The CDR3 contains 13 residues. The CDR3 spells CASKSGANYGYTF. DNA of the CDR3: TGTGCCAGCAAATCCGGAGCTAACTATGGCTACACCTTC.

This clonotype was picked up a small number of times. The chain joins TRBV20-1 to TRBJ2-4, with D perhaps assigned TRBD1 or TRBD2 (5 bases each). The V gene lost 5 bases and the J gene lost 0 bases, with 14 bases spanning the gap. This CDR3 has 15 amino acids. Germline values: CDR1 DFQATT, CDR2 SNEGSKA (reference sequence). This CDR3 is CSAADSGQAKNIQYF. The CDR3 DNA is TGCAGTGCTGCCGACAGCGGACAAGCCAAAAACATTCAGTACTTC.

This clonotype was counted between two and nine times. This chain uses TRBV6-5 with TRBJ1-2; maybe TRBD1 (5 bases). This CDR3 region has 17 residues. Between the trimmed V and J ends, which lost 0 bases and 0 bases, there was a span of 14 bases. In germline, CDR1 is MNHEY, CDR2 SVGAGI. CDR3 sequence (DNA): TGTGCCAGCAGTTACTCGGATGGGACGGCAACTAACTATGGCTACACCTTC. The encoded protein is CASSYSDGTATNYGYTF.

This sequence joins TRBV15 and TRBJ2-7, with 7 bases aligning to TRBD1. Germline assignment: CDR1 LNHNV and CDR2 YYDKDF (reference sequence). The J segment lost 1 base and the V segment lost 8 bases, leaving 8 bases of the junction unmatched. The CDR3 extends over 14 amino acids. This CDR3 reads CATRTGWGSYEQYF. In DNA form, the CDR3 reads TGTGCCACCCGGACAGGCTGGGGATCCTACGAGCAGTACTTC.

The V gene is TRBV21-1, the J gene TRBJ1-2. TRBV21-1 constitutes a pseudogene. This CDR3 contains 12 residues. Here the CDR3 DNA reads TGTGCCAGCACCAAACGGGGAGATGGCTACACCTTC. Protein product: CASTKRGDGYTF.

This clonotype has at least ten counts. This chain uses TRBV12-3 or TRBV12-4 with TRBJ2-3; TRBD2 agrees at 8 bases. The CDR3 is made up of 15 amino acids. Unmatched junction bases numbered 3, after V lost 2 bases and J lost 2 bases. Here the CDR3 reads CASSLSGGPTDTQYF. Here the CDR3 DNA reads TGTGCCAGCAGTTTAAGCGGGGGCCCCACAGATACGCAGTATTTT.

V gene TRBV7-8 combines with J gene TRBJ1-2; no definite D call. Germline CDR1 is SGHVS and CDR2 is FQNEAQ. The CDR3 runs to 13 residues. V lost 1 base, J lost 8 bases, and 11 bases lay in between. Here the CDR3 DNA reads TGTGCCAGCAGCTTAGTAGAAGGACGGGGCTACACCTTC. Its translation: CASSLVEGRGYTF.

This chain uses TRBV7-2 with TRBJ2-2, with D tentatively TRBD1 or TRBD2 (5 bases each). V gave up 2 bases and J gave up 5 bases, with 15 bases separating them. Looked up from germline, CDR1 is SGHTA and CDR2 is FQGNSA. CDR3 length: 16 amino acids. For the CDR3, the DNA is TGTGCCAGCAGCTTACGAGGGACCTCAGGGACCGGGGAGCTGTTTTTT. Residues: CASSLRGTSGTGELFF.

This clonotype was seen many times. The chain combines TRBV20-1 with TRBJ2-3; possibly TRBD1 for D (5 bases). V lost 0 bases and J lost 7, with 23 bases in between. This CDR3 is 17 amino acids long. CDR1 is DFQATT and CDR2 is SNEGSKA in the germline V gene (reference sequence). This CDR3 reads CSARDGPLGFGAHTQYF. The CDR3 DNA reads as TGCAGTGCTAGAGATGGGCCTTTGGGCTTTGGGGCTCATACGCAGTATTTT.

This clonotype was observed a handful of times. The chain carries TRBV5-1 and TRBJ2-5; D is undetermined. Germline CDR1 SGHRS, CDR2 YFSETQ. Trimming left V 2 bases short and J 1 base short, with 9 bases between. This CDR3 is built from 14 residues. The CDR3 bases are TGCGCCAGCAGCTTCGAAATCCCCCAAGAGACCCAGTACTTC. Amino acid sequence: CASSFEIPQETQYF.

This clonotype has just a few counts. J is TRBJ2-1 and V is TRBV7-9; 14 bases agree with TRBD2. The CDR3 length is 16 residues. In germline, CDR1 is SEHNR, CDR2 FQNEAQ (reference sequence). Germline trimming cut 5 bases from V and 8 bases from J; bases unmatched to any gene: 8. The CDR3 DNA is TGTGCCAGCAGCCACGGGACTAGCGGGAGACACGATGAGCAGTTCTTC. Its protein product is CASSHGTSGRHDEQFF.

The chain combines TRBV10-3 with TRBJ2-7; 8 bases map to TRBD1. Trimming at V came to 4 bases and at J to 5 bases, leaving 4 bases not matched to a gene. The CDR3 loop spans 13 amino acids. Germline-derived CDR1 and CDR2 are ENHRY and SYGVKD. For the CDR3, the DNA is TGTGCCATCAGTGCCCAGGGGGCCGACGAGCAGTACTTC. Protein sequence: CAISAQGADEQYF.

This clonotype showed up just a few times. This chain joins TRBV12-3 or TRBV12-4 and TRBJ2-7; a weak D match, TRBD1 (5 bases). The germline V and J ends were trimmed by 3 bases and 5 bases, with 11 bases remaining between them. The CDR3 totals 13 residues. CDR3 bases: TGTGCCAGCAGTTTTCAGGGAATGCACGAGCAGTACTTC. Protein: CASSFQGMHEQYF.

This clonotype has a handful of counts. The chain links TRBV29-1 to TRBJ2-1; tentative D call: TRBD1 (5 bases). The CDR3 spans 13 residues. V dropped 6 bases and J dropped 5 bases, with 14 bases sitting between them. Germline V CDR1 and CDR2: SQVTM, ANQGSEA. The CDR3 nucleotides are TGCAGCGTCACGCAGGGTTCCCACAATGAGCAGTTCTTC. Protein sequence: CSVTQGSHNEQFF.

The chain combines TRBV4-1 with TRBJ2-5; 11 nucleotides agree with TRBD1. CDR1 is MGHRA, CDR2 YSYEKL, per germline. V gave up 5 bases and J gave up 5 bases; unmatched junction bases: 4. CDR3 length: 14 amino acids. In nucleotides, the CDR3 is TGCGCCAGCAGCGGCGGGACAGGGGGGGAGACCCAGTACTTC. Translation: CASSGGTGGETQYF.

This chain uses TRBV10-3 with TRBJ1-2; D is unresolved. The V gene's germline CDR1 is ENHRY and CDR2 SYGVKD. This CDR3 contains 13 residues. The V gene lost 4 bases and the J gene lost 3 bases, with 9 bases spanning the gap. CDR3 bases: TGTGCCATCAGTGGGGAGGTCGACTATGGCTACACCTTC. Translating gives CAISGEVDYGYTF.

This clonotype was seen more than once but under ten times. This chain uses TRBV7-2 with TRBJ1-5, with D tentatively TRBD1 (5 bases). This CDR3 has 15 residues. Germline loops: CDR1 SGHTA, CDR2 FQGNSA. The V and J ends lost 2 bases and 5 bases respectively, with 13 bases between them. DNA of the CDR3: TGTGCCAGCAGCTTACGGCGGGGCACAGATCAGCCCCAGCATTTT. It encodes CASSLRRGTDQPQHF.